This record looks at one T cell receptor beta chain sequence and its context. These data are taken from a study of cytomegalovirus exposure and HLA in healthy donors. In germline, CDR1 is MGHRA, CDR2 YSYEKL. With 1 base clipped from V and 4 bases from J, the junction kept 6 bases outside the gene matches. There are 16 residues in the CDR3. TCRdb keeps only in-frame clones here, not all; method: immunoSEQ multiplex PCR. The table lists hundreds of thousands of clones, more than 80% of them singletons. This TCR was recovered from a woman aged 18-29 years in good health and CMV-seronegative. The specimen was PBMCs. This chain joins TRBV4-1 and TRBJ2-1; 8 positions agree with TRBD2. The CDR3 loop reads CASSQGSRGGYNEQFF. In nucleotides, the CDR3 is TGCGCCAGCAGCCAAGGAAGCCGGGGGGGGTACAATGAGCAGTTCTTC.